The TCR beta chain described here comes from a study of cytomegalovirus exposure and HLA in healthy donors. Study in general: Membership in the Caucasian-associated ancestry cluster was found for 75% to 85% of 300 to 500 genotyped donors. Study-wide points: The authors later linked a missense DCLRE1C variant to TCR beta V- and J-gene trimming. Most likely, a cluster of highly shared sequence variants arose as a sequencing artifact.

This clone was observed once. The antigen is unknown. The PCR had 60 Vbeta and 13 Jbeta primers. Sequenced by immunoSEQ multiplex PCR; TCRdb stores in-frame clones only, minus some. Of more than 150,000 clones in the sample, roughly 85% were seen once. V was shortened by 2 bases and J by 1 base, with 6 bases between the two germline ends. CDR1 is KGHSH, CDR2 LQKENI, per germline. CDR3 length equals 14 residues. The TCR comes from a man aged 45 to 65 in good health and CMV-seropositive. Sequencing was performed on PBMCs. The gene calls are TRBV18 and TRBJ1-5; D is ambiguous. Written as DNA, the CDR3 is TGTGCCAGCTCACCAATGGAGAGCAATCAGCCCCAGCATTTT. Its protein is CASSPMESNQPQHF.